The 22 T cell receptor beta chains below come from one sample, sequenced in a study of T cell responses to AZD1222 COVID-19 vaccine. This table comes from immunoSEQ multiplex PCR, and its TCRdb copy is limited to in-frame clones, with some not included. Of 80,000 to 90,000 clones listed, 90% are singletons. The sequencing used peripheral blood, collected on day 0 of AZD1222 vaccination. These receptors were collected from an adult in good health.

V gene TRBV2 combines with J gene TRBJ1-6; D is uncertain. CDR3 length equals 15 residues. CDR1 and CDR2 (germline): SNHLY, FYNNEI. Between the trimmed V and J ends, which lost 2 bases and 7 bases, there was a span of 12 bases. The CDR3 loop reads CASSESGARNSPLHF. CDR3 nucleotide sequence: TGTGCCAGCAGTGAATCCGGAGCTCGGAATTCACCCCTCCACTTT.

This clone was counted only a few times. The chain uses TRBV19 and TRBJ2-1; D unclear. The CDR3 covers 19 residues. V was trimmed by 3 bases and J by 0 bases, leaving 21 bases between them. Germline CDR1 is LNHDA and CDR2 is SQIVND (reference sequence). The CDR3 loop is CASSIIKAGTKSSYNEQFF. The CDR3 nucleotides are TGTGCCAGTAGTATTATTAAGGCAGGTACCAAGAGCTCCTACAATGAGCAGTTCTTC.

The chain is built from TRBV3-1 (or the pseudogene TRBV3-2) and TRBJ1-5; D is perhaps TRBD1 (6 bases). The CDR3 contains 15 residues. V lost 1 base and J lost 3, with 10 bases in between. In germline, CDR1 is LGHDT, CDR2 YNNKEL (reference sequence). CDR3 DNA sequence: TGTGCCAGCAGCCAAGGAGGGGGGAACAATCAGCCCCAGCATTTT. Translation: CASSQGGGNNQPQHF.

V and J are TRBV6-2 or TRBV6-3 and TRBJ2-7, with 9 bases fitting TRBD1. CDR3 size: 15 residues. Germline V gives CDR1 MNHEY, CDR2 SVGEGT. With 6 bases clipped from V and 6 bases from J, the junction kept 12 bases outside the gene matches. This chain's CDR3 is CASSPWRDRVAEQYF. For the CDR3, the DNA is TGTGCCAGCAGCCCCTGGAGGGACAGGGTAGCCGAGCAGTACTTC.

This clone was counted only a few times. The J gene is TRBJ1-2, the V gene TRBV30, with D perhaps TRBD1 (5 bases). The CDR3 runs to 12 residues. Trimming took off 4 bases at V and 7 bases at J, with 13 bases between the two ends. Per the germline V gene, CDR1 is GTSNPN and CDR2 is SVGIG (reference sequence). The CDR3, as DNA: TGTGCCTGGACCCTGACAGCCGTTGGCTACACCTTC. It is translated as CAWTLTAVGYTF.

This chain joins TRBV11-2 and TRBJ2-7, with TRBD1 matching 7 bases. Germline V CDR1 and CDR2: SGHAT, FQNNGV. The CDR3 consists of 15 residues. V was clipped by 2 bases and J by 2 bases; unmatched bases: 6. CDR3 nucleotide sequence: TGTGCCAGCAGCTTATTACAGGGGTCAGCCTACGAGCAGTACTTC. This sequence encodes CASSLLQGSAYEQYF.

This chain connects TRBV7-9 to TRBJ1-2; 10 bases fit TRBD1. The germline gives CDR1 SEHNR, CDR2 FQNEAQ (reference sequence). Unmatched junction bases numbered 12, after V lost 3 bases and J lost 2 bases. The CDR3 loop spans 18 amino acids. The CDR3 DNA reads as TGTGCCAGCAGCTTCCTCGGGAGCGGACAGGGGGAAAACTATGGCTACACCTTC. It specifies CASSFLGSGQGENYGYTF.

This chain links TRBV15 with TRBJ1-1; the D is unclear. In germline, CDR1 is LNHNV, CDR2 YYDKDF (reference sequence). The V and J ends lost 0 bases and 1 base respectively, with 9 bases between them. The CDR3 contains 15 residues. CDR3 protein: CATSREGRKNTEAFF. In DNA form, the CDR3 reads TGTGCCACCAGCAGAGAAGGACGAAAGAACACTGAAGCTTTCTTT. The full variable domain, completed using reference TRBV15 and TRBJ1-1, is DAMVIQNPRYQVTQFGKPVTLSCSQTLNHNVMYWYQQKSSQAPKLLFHYYDKDFNNEADTPDNFQSRRPNTSFCFLDIRSPGLGDTAMYLCATSREGRKNTEAFFGQGTRLTVV.

The CDR3 is CASSSAPGEQYF. In nucleotides, the CDR3 is TGTGCCAGCAGCTCCGCCCCCGGCGAGCAGTACTTC. This chain connects TRBV7-2 to TRBJ2-7, with unresolved D. The V end was cut by 4 bases, the J end by 6 bases, with 10 bases between. The CDR3 loop spans 12 amino acids. Germline loops: CDR1 SGHTA, CDR2 FQGNSA. Supplemented by reference TRBV7-2 and TRBJ2-7, the full variable domain reads GAGVSQSPSNKVTEKGKDVELRCDPISGHTALYWYRQSLGQGLEFLIYFQGNSAPDKSGLPSDRFSAERTGGSVSTLTIQRTQQEDSAVYLCASSSAPGEQYFGPGTRLTVT.

The chain combines TRBV7-8 with TRBJ2-5; TRBD2 is a possible D gene (5 bases). Trimming took 1 base from V and 5 from J, leaving 8 bases between them. This CDR3 has 13 residues. CDR1 is SGHVS, CDR2 FQNEAQ, per germline. The CDR3: CASSLGRVETQYF. In DNA, the CDR3 is TGTGCCAGCAGCTTAGGGCGGGTGGAGACCCAGTACTTC. Full variable domain (outside the CDR3, taken from reference TRBV7-8 and TRBJ2-5): GAGVSQSPRYKVAKRGQDVALRCDPISGHVSLFWYQQALGQGPEFLTYFQNEAQLDKSGLPSDRFFAERPEGSVSTLKIQRTQQEDSAVYLCASSLGRVETQYFGPGTRLLVL.

This sequence joins TRBV11-2 and TRBJ2-7; D is perhaps TRBD1 (5 bases). The CDR3 extends over 13 amino acids. CDR1 is SGHAT, CDR2 FQNNGV, per germline. V was trimmed by 6 bases and J by 2 bases, leaving 11 bases between them. The CDR3 DNA sequence: TGTGCCAGCAGATTGGGGCAGACCTACGAGCAGTACTTC. The encoded protein is CASRLGQTYEQYF.

This clone appeared once. The chain combines TRBV28 with TRBJ1-2; D unclear. The CDR3 totals 13 residues. Germline V gene data show CDR1 as MDHEN and CDR2 as SYDVKM. V lost 2 bases to trimming and J lost 6 bases, with 10 bases between them. CDR3 coding DNA: TGTGCCAGCAGTTTAATTCCGCCTAATGGCTACACCTTC. It is translated as CASSLIPPNGYTF.

The chain recombines TRBV4-1 with TRBJ1-1; no clear D. This CDR3 comprises 12 residues. Germline values: CDR1 MGHRA, CDR2 YSYEKL. The ends were cut back, 3 bases at V and 6 bases at J, with 8 bases in the middle. CDR3 sequence (DNA): TGCGCCAGCAGCCATTTCGGCGCTGAAGCTTTCTTT. It codes for CASSHFGAEAFF.

The V gene is TRBV5-1, the J gene TRBJ2-5, with 14 bases aligning to TRBD2. With 2 bases clipped from V and 5 bases from J, the junction kept 8 bases outside the gene matches. CDR1 is SGHRS and CDR2 is YFSETQ in the germline V gene. The CDR3 runs 17 residues. The CDR3 sequence: CASSFGTSGSKGETQYF. CDR3 DNA: TGCGCCAGCAGCTTTGGGACTAGCGGGAGTAAAGGGGAGACCCAGTACTTC. The variable domain in full, completed from reference TRBV5-1 and TRBJ2-5, reads KAGVTQTPRYLIKTRGQQVTLSCSPISGHRSVSWYQQTPGQGLQFLFEYFSETQRNKGNFPGRFSGRQFSNSRSEMNVSTLELGDSALYLCASSFGTSGSKGETQYFGPGTRLLVL.

V and J are TRBV7-8 and TRBJ1-2, with D perhaps TRBD1 (6 bases). The CDR3 has 16 residues. Trimming stripped 4 bases from V and 8 bases from J, with 23 bases between. Germline V gene sequence: CDR1 SGHVS, CDR2 FQNEAQ. CDR3 sequence: CASSSSDRFTPRGYTF. The DNA of the CDR3 is TGTGCCAGCAGCTCCTCGGACAGATTTACGCCGAGGGGCTACACCTTC.

The chain uses TRBV29-1 and TRBJ2-5; possible D gene TRBD1, 6 bases. CDR1 SQVTM and CDR2 ANQGSEA come from the germline V gene. CDR3 length: 12 residues. The CDR3 spells CTVPGQRETQYF. DNA for the CDR3: TGCACCGTACCGGGACAACGAGAGACCCAGTACTTC.

V gene TRBV5-4 combines with J gene TRBJ1-3; D perhaps matches TRBD1 (5 bases). The CDR3 spans 16 residues. Germline values: CDR1 SGHNT, CDR2 YYREEE (reference sequence). Trimming cost V 3 bases and J 0 bases, with 13 bases left between them. The CDR3 loop is CASSWGGSLSGNTIYF. DNA of the CDR3: TGTGCCAGCAGCTGGGGGGGGTCCCTCTCTGGAAACACCATATATTTT.

V and J are TRBV27 and TRBJ2-5; possibly TRBD1 or TRBD2 for D (5 bases each). The CDR3 sequence is 15 residues long. V was clipped by 5 bases and J by 5 bases, with 18 bases between them. The germline gives CDR1 MNHEY, CDR2 SMNVEV (reference sequence). DNA of the CDR3: TGTGCCAGCAGTCCTCCGGGACGCGCTAGGGAGACCCAGTACTTC. Translation: CASSPPGRARETQYF.

V is TRBV19 and J is TRBJ2-7; D is uncertain. The CDR3 sequence is 13 residues long. V lost 6 bases, J lost 0 bases, and 9 bases lay in between. Germline-derived CDR1 and CDR2 are LNHDA and SQIVND (reference sequence). This chain's CDR3 is CASRAASSYEQYF. In nucleotides, the CDR3 is TGTGCCAGTAGGGCAGCGAGCTCCTACGAGCAGTACTTC. Together with reference TRBV19 and TRBJ2-7, the CDR3 gives the full variable domain: DGGITQSPKYLFRKEGQNVTLSCEQNLNHDAMYWYRQDPGQGLRLIYYSQIVNDFQKGDIAEGYSVSREKKESFPLTVTSAQKNPTAFYLCASRAASSYEQYFGPGTRLTVT.

This clone was counted once. The rearrangement uses TRBV2 and TRBJ1-5; 7 nucleotides match TRBD1. The CDR3 has 13 amino acids. J lost 1 base, V lost 10 bases, and 4 bases had no gene match. Germline loops: CDR1 SNHLY, CDR2 FYNNEI. CDR3 sequence reads: CATSGQSNQPQHF. The CDR3 nucleotides are TGTGCCACTTCGGGACAGAGCAATCAGCCCCAGCATTTT.

The chain joins TRBV19 to TRBJ1-1, with a tentative D call TRBD1 (5 bases). The CDR3 totals 15 residues. Between the trimmed V and J ends, which lost 6 bases and 3 bases, there was a span of 17 bases. Germline V lookup: CDR1 LNHDA, CDR2 SQIVND (reference sequence). The CDR3 spells CASRGHPRADTEAFF. CDR3 DNA: TGTGCCAGTAGAGGACATCCCCGGGCTGACACTGAAGCTTTCTTT. Complete variable domain (other parts from reference TRBV19 and TRBJ1-1): DGGITQSPKYLFRKEGQNVTLSCEQNLNHDAMYWYRQDPGQGLRLIYYSQIVNDFQKGDIAEGYSVSREKKESFPLTVTSAQKNPTAFYLCASRGHPRADTEAFFGQGTRLTVV.

The chain joins TRBV19 to TRBJ2-2; D possibly corresponds to TRBD2 (5 bases). Germline CDR1 LNHDA, CDR2 SQIVND (reference sequence). The V end was cut by 4 bases, the J end by 6 bases, with 18 bases between. The CDR3 has 16 residues. The CDR3 coding sequence is TGTGCCAGTAGTAGTCTAGCCTCATTTGTGGCCGGGGAGCTGTTTTTT. It encodes CASSSLASFVAGELFF.